This T cell receptor beta chain was profiled in a study of human T cells and chemical hapten exposure. Study information: Predominantly women, the patients had alopecia areata, totalis or universalis.

Time point reported: patch test 1, 2 weeks after DPC sensitization. Treatment: therapeutic diphenylcyclopropenone sensitization with weekly scalp DPC. The authors extracted total RNA from unfractionated whole blood. Overall study findings and caveats: Expanded TCRs clustered into significantly more large CDR3 similarity groups than controls, the analysis revealed.

Germline CDR1 is DFQATT and CDR2 is SNEGSKA (reference sequence). The CDR3 contains 16 residues. Germline trimming cut 5 bases from V and 4 bases from J; bases unmatched to any gene: 15. This clonotype has at least ten counts. Its antigen is currently unknown. For the library, individual cDNA molecules each received unique molecular identifiers. One entry per CDR3 protein results from TCRdb running MiXCR on the RACE reads. The table records around 110,000 distinct CDR3 sequences, about 12% of them present only once. This TCR came from a woman aged 50 to 65 with alopecia areata. Some clones in this sample may be carry-over from other donors' samples. The sample here was whole blood, taken in connection with sensitization to the hapten diphenylcyclopropenone (DPC). The gene calls are TRBV20-1 and TRBJ2-7; 9 bases map to TRBD2. CDR3 DNA: TGCAGTGCTCCCACCCCGCCTAGCGGGATGTCGTACGAGCAGTACTTC. Its protein product is CSAPTPPSGMSYEQYF.